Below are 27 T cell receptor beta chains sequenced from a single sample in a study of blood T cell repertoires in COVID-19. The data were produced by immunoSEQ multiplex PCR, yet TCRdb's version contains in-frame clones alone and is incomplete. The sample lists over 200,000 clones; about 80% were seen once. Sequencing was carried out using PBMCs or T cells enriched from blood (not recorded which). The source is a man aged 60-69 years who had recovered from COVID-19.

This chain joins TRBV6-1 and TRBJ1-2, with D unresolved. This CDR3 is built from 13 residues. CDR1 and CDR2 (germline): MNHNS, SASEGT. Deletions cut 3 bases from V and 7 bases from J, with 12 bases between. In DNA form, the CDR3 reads TGTGCCAGCAGTGATTACAATTTCCTTGGCTACACCTTC. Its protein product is CASSDYNFLGYTF.

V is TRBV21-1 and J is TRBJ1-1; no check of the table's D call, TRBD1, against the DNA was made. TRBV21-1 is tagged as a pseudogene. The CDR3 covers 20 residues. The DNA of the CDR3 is TGTGCCAGCAGCAAAGAGAAGGGCGGGGGACAGGGTGATGGGAACACTGAAGCTTTCTTT. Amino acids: CASSKEKGGGQGDGNTEAFF.

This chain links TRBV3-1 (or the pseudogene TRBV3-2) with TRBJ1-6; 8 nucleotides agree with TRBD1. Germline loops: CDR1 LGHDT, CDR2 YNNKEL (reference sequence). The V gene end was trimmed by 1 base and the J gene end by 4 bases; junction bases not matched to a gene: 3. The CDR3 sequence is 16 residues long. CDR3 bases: TGTGCCAGCAGCCAAGGTACAGGGGGATATAATTCACCCCTCCACTTT. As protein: CASSQGTGGYNSPLHF.

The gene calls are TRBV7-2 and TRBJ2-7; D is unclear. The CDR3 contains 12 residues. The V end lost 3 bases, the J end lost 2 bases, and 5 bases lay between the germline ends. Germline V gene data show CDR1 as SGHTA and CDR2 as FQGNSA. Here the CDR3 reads CASSLATYEQYF. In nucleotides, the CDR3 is TGTGCCAGCAGCTTGGCCACCTACGAGCAGTACTTC.

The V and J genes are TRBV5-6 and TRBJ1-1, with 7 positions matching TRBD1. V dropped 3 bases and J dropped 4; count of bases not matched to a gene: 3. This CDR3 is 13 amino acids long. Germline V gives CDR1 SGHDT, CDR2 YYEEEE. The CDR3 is CASSWTGGTEAFF. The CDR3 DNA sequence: TGTGCCAGCAGCTGGACAGGCGGCACTGAAGCTTTCTTT.

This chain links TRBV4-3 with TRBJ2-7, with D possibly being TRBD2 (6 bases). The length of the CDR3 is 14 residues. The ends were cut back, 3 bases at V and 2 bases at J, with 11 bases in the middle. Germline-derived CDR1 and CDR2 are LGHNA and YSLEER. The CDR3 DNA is TGCGCCAGCAGCCAGTTGGGGGGACCCTACGAGCAGTACTTC. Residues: CASSQLGGPYEQYF.

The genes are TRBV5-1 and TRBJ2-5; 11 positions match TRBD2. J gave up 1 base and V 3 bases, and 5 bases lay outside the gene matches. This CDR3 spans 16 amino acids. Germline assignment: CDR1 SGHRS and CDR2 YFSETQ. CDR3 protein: CASSSLTSGGQETQYF. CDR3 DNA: TGCGCCAGCAGCTCCCTCACTAGCGGGGGCCAAGAGACCCAGTACTTC.

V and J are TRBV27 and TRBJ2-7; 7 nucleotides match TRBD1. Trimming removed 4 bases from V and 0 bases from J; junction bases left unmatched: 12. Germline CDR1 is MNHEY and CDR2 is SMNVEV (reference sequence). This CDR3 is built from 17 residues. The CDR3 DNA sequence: TGTGCCAGCAGTTCACACCCGGGACAGCGATACTCCTACGAGCAGTACTTC. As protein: CASSSHPGQRYSYEQYF.

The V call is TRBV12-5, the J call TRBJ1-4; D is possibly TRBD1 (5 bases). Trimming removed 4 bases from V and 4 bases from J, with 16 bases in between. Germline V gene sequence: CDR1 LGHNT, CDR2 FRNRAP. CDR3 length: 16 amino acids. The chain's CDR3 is CASGSSTRGNNEKLFF. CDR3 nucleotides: TGTGCTAGTGGTTCCTCAACTCGGGGGAATAATGAAAAACTGTTTTTT.

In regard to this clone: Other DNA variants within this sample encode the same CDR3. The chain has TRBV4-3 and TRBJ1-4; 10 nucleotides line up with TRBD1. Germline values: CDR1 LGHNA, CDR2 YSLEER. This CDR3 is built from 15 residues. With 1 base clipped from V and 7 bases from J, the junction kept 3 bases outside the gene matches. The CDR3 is CASSQGDRGVEKLFF. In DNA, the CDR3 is TGCGCCAGCAGCCAAGGGGACAGGGGAGTTGAAAAACTGTTTTTT.

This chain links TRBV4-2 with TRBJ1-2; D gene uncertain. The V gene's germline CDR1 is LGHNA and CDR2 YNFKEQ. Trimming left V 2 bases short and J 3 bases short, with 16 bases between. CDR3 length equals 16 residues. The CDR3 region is CASSQRKWEHYYGYTF. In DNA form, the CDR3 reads TGTGCCAGCAGCCAACGGAAATGGGAGCACTACTATGGCTACACCTTC.

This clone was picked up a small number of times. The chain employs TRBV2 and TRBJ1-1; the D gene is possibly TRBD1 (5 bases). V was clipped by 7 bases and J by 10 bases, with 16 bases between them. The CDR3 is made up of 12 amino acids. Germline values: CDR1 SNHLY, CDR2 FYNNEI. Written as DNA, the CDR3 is TGTGCCAGCAATTTACTCCCCGGGGGAGCTTTCTTT. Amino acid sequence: CASNLLPGGAFF.

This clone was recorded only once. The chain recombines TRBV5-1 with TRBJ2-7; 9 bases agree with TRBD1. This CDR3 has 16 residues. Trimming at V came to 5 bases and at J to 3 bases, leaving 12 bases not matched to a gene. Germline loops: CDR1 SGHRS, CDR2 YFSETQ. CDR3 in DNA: TGCGCCAGCAGGGATACCCCGGGACAGGGAATCTACGAGCAGTACTTC. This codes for CASRDTPGQGIYEQYF.

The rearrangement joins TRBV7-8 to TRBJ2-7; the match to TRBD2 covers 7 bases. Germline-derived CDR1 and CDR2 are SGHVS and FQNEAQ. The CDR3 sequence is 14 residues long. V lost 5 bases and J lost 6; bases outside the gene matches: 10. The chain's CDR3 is CASSPREGQLEQYF. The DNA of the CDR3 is TGTGCCAGCAGCCCCAGGGAGGGGCAACTCGAGCAGTACTTC.

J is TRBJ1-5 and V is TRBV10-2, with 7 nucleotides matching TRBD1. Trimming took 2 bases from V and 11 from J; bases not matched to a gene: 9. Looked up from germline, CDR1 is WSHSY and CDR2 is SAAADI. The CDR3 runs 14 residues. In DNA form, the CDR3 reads TGCGCCAGCAGTGAGCCCGCAGGGGGAGAGGCCCAGCATTTT. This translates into CASSEPAGGEAQHF.

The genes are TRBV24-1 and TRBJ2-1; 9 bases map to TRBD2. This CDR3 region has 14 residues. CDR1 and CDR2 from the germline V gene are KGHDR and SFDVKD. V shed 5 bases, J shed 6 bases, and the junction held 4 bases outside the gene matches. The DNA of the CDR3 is TGTGCCACCAGTGGTACAGCGGGGGGCAATGAGCAGTTCTTC. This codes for CATSGTAGGNEQFF.

This chain's CDR3 is CASSQGTTNEKLFF. The CDR3 bases are TGCGCCAGCAGCCAGGGAACAACTAATGAAAAACTGTTTTTT. V and J are TRBV5-1 and TRBJ1-4; D is possibly TRBD1 (5 bases). The ends were cut back, 4 bases at V and 0 bases at J, with 7 bases in the middle. The germline CDR1 and CDR2 sequences are SGHRS and YFSETQ. This CDR3 comprises 14 residues.

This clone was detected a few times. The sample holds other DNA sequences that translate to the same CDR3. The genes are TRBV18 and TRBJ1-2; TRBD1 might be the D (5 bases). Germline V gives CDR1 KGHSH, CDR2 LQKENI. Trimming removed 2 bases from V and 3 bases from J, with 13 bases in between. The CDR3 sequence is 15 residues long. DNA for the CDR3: TGTGCCAGCTCACCATTGACAGCCTTGGACTATGGCTACACCTTC. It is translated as CASSPLTALDYGYTF.

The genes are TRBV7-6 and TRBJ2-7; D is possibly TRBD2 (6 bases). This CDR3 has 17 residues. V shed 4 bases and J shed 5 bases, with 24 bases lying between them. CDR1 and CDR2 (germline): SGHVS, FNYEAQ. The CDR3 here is CASSSAARPGGDNEQYF. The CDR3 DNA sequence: TGTGCCAGCAGCTCGGCGGCCCGGCCCGGGGGAGACAACGAGCAGTACTTC.

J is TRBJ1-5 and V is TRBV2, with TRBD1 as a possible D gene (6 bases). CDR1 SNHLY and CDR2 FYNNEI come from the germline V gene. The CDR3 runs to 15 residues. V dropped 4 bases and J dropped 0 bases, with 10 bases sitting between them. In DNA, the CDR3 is TGTGCCAGCAGTGCAGACAGGCATAGCAATCAGCCCCAGCATTTT. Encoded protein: CASSADRHSNQPQHF.

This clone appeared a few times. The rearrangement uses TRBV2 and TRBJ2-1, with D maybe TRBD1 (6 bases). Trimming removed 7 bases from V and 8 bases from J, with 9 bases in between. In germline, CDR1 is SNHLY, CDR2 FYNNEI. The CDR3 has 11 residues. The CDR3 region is CASKAGDEQFF. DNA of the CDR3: TGTGCCAGCAAGGCAGGGGATGAGCAGTTCTTC. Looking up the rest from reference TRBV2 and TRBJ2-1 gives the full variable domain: EPEVTQTPSHQVTQMGQEVILRCVPISNHLYFYWYRQILGQKVEFLVSFYNNEISEKSEIFDDQFSVERPDGSNFTLKIRSTKLEDSAMYFCASKAGDEQFFGPGTRLTVL.

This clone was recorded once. Here the CDR3 DNA reads TGTGCCAGCAGCTTAGCGTTTGGGACAGGGTTTTATAGCAATCAGCCCCAGCATTTT. This codes for CASSLAFGTGFYSNQPQHF. The V and J genes are TRBV7-8 and TRBJ1-5; the match to TRBD1 covers 9 bases. Germline V lookup: CDR1 SGHVS, CDR2 FQNEAQ. The ends lost 0 bases at V and 0 bases at J; junction bases unmatched: 9. This CDR3 spans 19 amino acids. Filled out from reference TRBV7-8 and TRBJ1-5, the complete variable domain reads GAGVSQSPRYKVAKRGQDVALRCDPISGHVSLFWYQQALGQGPEFLTYFQNEAQLDKSGLPSDRFFAERPEGSVSTLKIQRTQQEDSAVYLCASSLAFGTGFYSNQPQHFGDGTRLSIL.

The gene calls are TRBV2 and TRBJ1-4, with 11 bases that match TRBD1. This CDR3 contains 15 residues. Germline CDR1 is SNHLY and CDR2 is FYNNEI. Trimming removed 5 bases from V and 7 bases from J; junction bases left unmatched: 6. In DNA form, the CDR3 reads TGTGCCAGCAGTTCCACCGGGACAGGGGGTGAAAAACTGTTTTTT. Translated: CASSSTGTGGEKLFF.

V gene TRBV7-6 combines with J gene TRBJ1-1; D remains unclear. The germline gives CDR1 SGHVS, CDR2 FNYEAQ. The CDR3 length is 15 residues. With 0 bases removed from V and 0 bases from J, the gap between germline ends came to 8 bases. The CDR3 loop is CASSLAAVMNTEAFF. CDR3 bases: TGTGCCAGCAGCTTAGCCGCGGTCATGAACACTGAAGCTTTCTTT.

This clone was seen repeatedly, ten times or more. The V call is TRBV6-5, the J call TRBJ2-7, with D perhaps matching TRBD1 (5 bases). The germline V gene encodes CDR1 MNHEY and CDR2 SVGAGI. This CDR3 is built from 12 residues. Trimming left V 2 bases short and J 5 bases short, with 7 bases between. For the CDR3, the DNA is TGTGCCAGCAGTTACGCAGGGCACGAGCAGTACTTC. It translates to CASSYAGHEQYF.

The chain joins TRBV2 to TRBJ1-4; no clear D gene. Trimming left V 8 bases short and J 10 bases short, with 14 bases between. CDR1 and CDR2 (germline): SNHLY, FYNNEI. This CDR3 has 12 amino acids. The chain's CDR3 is CASGRRGGKLFF. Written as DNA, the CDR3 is TGTGCCAGCGGACGCCGGGGAGGAAAACTGTTTTTT.

CDR3 protein: CASSNSGEYGYTF. In DNA form, the CDR3 reads TGCGCCAGCAGTAACTCAGGGGAATATGGCTACACCTTC. The chain combines TRBV5-1 with TRBJ1-2; D perhaps matches TRBD1 (6 bases). The CDR3 spans 13 residues. Per germline, CDR1 SGHRS and CDR2 YFSETQ. The V end lost 5 bases, the J end lost 5 bases, and 13 bases lay between the germline ends.